This T cell receptor beta chain was sequenced during a study of Graves' ophthalmopathy and Graves' hyperthyroidism. Regarding the study as a whole: The 13-signature model separated ophthalmopathy from stable hyperthyroidism at around 88% sensitivity and around 81% specificity. Most expanded thyroid clonotypes above 0.001 frequency also appeared in blood.

Excluded were patients with other autoimmune diseases, uncontrolled infections, pregnancy or lactation. Germline CDR1 reads MNHEY; CDR2 reads SVGAGI. This CDR3 is built from 15 residues. The V gene end was trimmed by 3 bases and the J gene end by 5 bases; junction bases not matched to a gene: 8. From RNA, the CDR3 regions of TCR beta chains were amplified and sequenced. RT-PCR was first run with HTBI primers, then multiplex PCR in a second round. TCRdb reanalysed the multiplex PCR reads using MiXCR and keeps one entry per CDR3 protein. The repertoire holds about 220,000 distinct CDR3 sequences, roughly 21% seen once, with about 46% in the top ten. A word on this clonotype: Its cognate antigen is unknown.

The sequencing input was peripheral blood. The receptor was isolated from a woman in her 50s with Graves' ophthalmopathy. This chain connects TRBV6-5 to TRBJ2-5, with TRBD1 matching over 8 bases. The CDR3 DNA is TGTGCCAGCAGTTATACGACAGGGGCGCCGGAGACCCAGTACTTC. Protein product: CASSYTTGAPETQYF.